One and the same sample provided the 27 T cell receptor beta chains below, sequenced in a study of cytomegalovirus exposure and HLA in healthy donors. TCRdb's table, derived via immunoSEQ multiplex PCR, lists solely in-frame clones and lacks some. The profile shows more than 300,000 clones, approximately 90% of them singletons. The sample consisted of PBMCs. These receptors all stem from a woman aged 18-29 years in good health and CMV-seronegative.

The genes are TRBV7-8 and TRBJ1-2; D is ambiguous. This CDR3 has 13 residues. CDR1 SGHVS and CDR2 FQNEAQ come from the germline V gene. Trimming removed 4 bases from V and 4 bases from J, with 10 bases in between. CDR3 nucleotides: TGTGCCAGCAGCTCTCAGGATTCCTATGGCTACACCTTC. Protein product: CASSSQDSYGYTF.

V usage is TRBV28 and J usage is TRBJ2-7; 9 bases fit TRBD2. V trimming: 2 bases; J trimming: 6 bases; junction bases outside the gene matches: 5. This CDR3 is 14 amino acids long. The germline V gene has CDR1 MDHEN and CDR2 SYDVKM. CDR3 sequence: CASSLNSGGSEQYF. CDR3 DNA sequence: TGTGCCAGCAGTTTAAACAGCGGGGGGAGCGAGCAGTACTTC.

This clone was seen only once. The chain recombines TRBV28 with TRBJ1-2; maybe TRBD1 (6 bases). V lost 6 bases and J 3 bases, leaving 17 bases between the germline ends. CDR1 MDHEN and CDR2 SYDVKM come from the germline V gene. This CDR3 is 15 amino acids long. Here the CDR3 reads CASRPTGTPHYGYTF. The DNA of the CDR3 is TGTGCCAGCAGACCAACCGGGACACCCCACTATGGCTACACCTTC.

The chain carries TRBV6-5 and TRBJ2-2; D is uncertain. The germline V and J ends were trimmed by 6 bases and 4 bases, with 9 bases remaining between them. CDR3 length: 13 amino acids. Germline assignment: CDR1 MNHEY and CDR2 SVGAGI. DNA of the CDR3: TGTGCCAGCAGCCCGCGAATCACCGGGGAGCTGTTTTTT. It specifies CASSPRITGELFF.

With respect to this clone: Other nucleotide sequences from this sample produce the same CDR3. This sequence joins TRBV7-9 and TRBJ1-2; D unclear. V lost 2 bases, J lost 6 bases, and 10 bases lay in between. This CDR3 is built from 13 residues. The germline CDR1 and CDR2 sequences are SEHNR and FQNEAQ (reference sequence). In DNA form, the CDR3 reads TGTGCCAGCAGCTTAAGAGGGAAAGATGGCTACACCTTC. Residues: CASSLRGKDGYTF.

The genes are TRBV18 and TRBJ1-5, with 10 bases matching TRBD1. The V segment lost 4 bases and the J segment 5 bases; nucleotides outside the gene matches: 5. The CDR3 has 15 amino acids. The germline V gene encodes CDR1 KGHSH and CDR2 LQKENI. The CDR3 coding sequence is TGTGCCAGCTCACTTGGGACAGGGGTCGATCAGCCCCAGCATTTT. This gives the protein CASSLGTGVDQPQHF.

The rearrangement joins TRBV5-1 to TRBJ2-3; D is unclear. The CDR3 sequence is 12 residues long. Germline CDR1 is SGHRS and CDR2 is YFSETQ. V gave up 4 bases and J gave up 6 bases, with 9 bases separating them. The CDR3 protein is CASSPMRDTQYF. The CDR3 coding sequence is TGCGCCAGCAGCCCGATGCGGGATACGCAGTATTTT.

The rearrangement uses TRBV28 and TRBJ2-7; TRBD1 is a possible D gene (6 bases). V dropped 2 bases and J dropped 0 bases, with 11 bases sitting between them. Germline-derived CDR1 and CDR2 are MDHEN and SYDVKM. The CDR3 consists of 15 residues. The CDR3 spells CASSLQGSNSYEQYF. Written as DNA, the CDR3 is TGTGCCAGCAGTTTACAGGGGTCTAACTCCTACGAGCAGTACTTC.

The chain uses TRBV27 and TRBJ2-3, with 9 bases matching TRBD1. Germline CDR1 is MNHEY and CDR2 is SMNVEV (reference sequence). J gave up 1 base and V 5 bases, and 13 bases lay outside the gene matches. CDR3 length equals 18 residues. This chain's CDR3 is CASSAGQGGAGRTDTQYF. The CDR3 nucleotides read TGTGCCAGCAGTGCGGGACAGGGAGGGGCCGGGCGCACAGATACGCAGTATTTT.

The J gene is TRBJ2-5, the V gene TRBV15; 11 bases line up with TRBD1. V trimming: 1 base; J trimming: 5 bases; junction bases outside the gene matches: 3. CDR1 and CDR2 (germline): LNHNV, YYDKDF (reference sequence). The CDR3 length is 15 residues. Written as DNA, the CDR3 is TGTGCCACCAGCAGAGCCGGGACAGGGGGGGAGACCCAGTACTTC. It codes for CATSRAGTGGETQYF.

The chain employs TRBV6-5 and TRBJ1-6; D is perhaps TRBD1 (6 bases). Germline V CDR1 and CDR2: MNHEY, SVGAGI. V was pared by 4 bases and J by 4 bases, with 8 bases between. This CDR3 has 14 residues. CDR3 in amino acids: CASSLDSYNSPLHF. In DNA form, the CDR3 reads TGTGCCAGCAGTTTGGACAGTTATAATTCACCCCTCCACTTT.

This chain connects TRBV14 to TRBJ2-7; D is possibly TRBD2 (5 bases). CDR1 and CDR2 from the germline V gene are SGHDN and FVKESK. This CDR3 comprises 17 residues. V was cut by 3 bases and J by 2 bases, with 20 bases left in between. The CDR3 sequence is CASSQRAARDYTYEQYF. Written as DNA, the CDR3 is TGTGCCAGCAGCCAGAGGGCGGCCCGTGACTATACCTACGAGCAGTACTTC.

This clone showed up just once. J is TRBJ2-7 and V is TRBV2; 8 positions agree with TRBD1. Germline assignment: CDR1 SNHLY and CDR2 FYNNEI. V was clipped by 2 bases and J by 5 bases; unmatched bases: 5. The CDR3 length is 14 residues. DNA of the CDR3: TGTGCCAGCAGTGAACCCCAGGGGGCCCACGAGCAGTACTTC. Translating it yields CASSEPQGAHEQYF.

The chain has TRBV28 and TRBJ1-1, with no clear D. The CDR3 runs to 15 residues. Deletions cut 7 bases from V and 1 base from J, with 16 bases between. CDR1 MDHEN and CDR2 SYDVKM come from the germline V gene. CDR3 DNA sequence: TGTGCCAGCAAACGTGGCGAGGGCGGGAACACTGAAGCTTTCTTT. Protein product: CASKRGEGGNTEAFF.

The rearrangement uses TRBV4-1 and TRBJ1-1; D is uncertain. The CDR3 has 15 amino acids. Trimming removed 4 bases from V and 0 bases from J, with 12 bases in between. Germline V CDR1 and CDR2: MGHRA, YSYEKL. CDR3 sequence reads: CASSLSGLLNTEAFF. The CDR3 nucleotides are TGCGCCAGCAGCCTCTCCGGACTCTTGAACACTGAAGCTTTCTTT.

The chain links TRBV28 to TRBJ1-5; TRBD1 matches 8 bases. Looked up from germline, CDR1 is MDHEN and CDR2 is SYDVKM. This CDR3 has 14 residues. The junction had 8 bases not matched to a gene; V was cut back by 6 bases and J by 7 bases. The CDR3 loop is CASSIYDRGQPQHF. The CDR3 bases are TGTGCCAGCAGCATTTACGACAGGGGCCAGCCCCAGCATTTT.

This chain connects TRBV5-4 to TRBJ1-1; 7 bases line up with TRBD1. The germline V gene has CDR1 SGHNT and CDR2 YYREEE (reference sequence). V shed 0 bases, J shed 4 bases, and the junction held 0 bases outside the gene matches. The CDR3 is 13 residues long. The CDR3 reads CASSLEGATEAFF. The CDR3 nucleotides are TGTGCCAGCAGCTTGGAGGGGGCCACTGAAGCTTTCTTT.

This rearrangement joins TRBV19 to TRBJ2-7; 13 bases agree with TRBD2. Per germline, CDR1 LNHDA and CDR2 SQIVND (reference sequence). This CDR3 region has 16 residues. Trimming cost V 5 bases and J 4 bases; bases outside gene matches: 8. Written as DNA, the CDR3 is TGTGCCAGTAGTCCAACCCGACTAGCGGGAGGATACGAGCAGTACTTC. This gives the protein CASSPTRLAGGYEQYF.

The chain carries TRBV6-5 and TRBJ2-1; weak D call: TRBD2 (6 bases). The CDR3 sequence is 12 residues long. CDR1 is MNHEY and CDR2 is SVGAGI in the germline V gene. The V end lost 4 bases, the J end lost 6 bases, and 7 bases lay between the germline ends. The CDR3 sequence: CASSSEGNEQFF. CDR3 coding DNA: TGTGCCAGCAGTTCGGAGGGCAATGAGCAGTTCTTC.

There are a few counts of this clone. The genes are TRBV2 and TRBJ1-3; possibly TRBD1 for D (5 bases). Germline V gene data show CDR1 as SNHLY and CDR2 as FYNNEI. V was shortened by 8 bases and J by 2 bases, with 16 bases between the two germline ends. This CDR3 is 15 amino acids long. The CDR3 nucleotides read TGTGCCAGCGGGCGGGGGACTGATGCTGGAAACACCATATATTTT. This codes for CASGRGTDAGNTIYF.

The V gene is TRBV27, the J gene TRBJ2-3, with 14 bases fitting TRBD2. CDR1 and CDR2 from the germline V gene are MNHEY and SMNVEV (reference sequence). V shed 10 bases, J shed 0 bases, and the junction held 6 bases outside the gene matches. This CDR3 spans 16 amino acids. CDR3 nucleotides: TGTGCCACCAGACTAGCGGGAGGGCTAAGCACAGATACGCAGTATTTT. Its translation: CATRLAGGLSTDTQYF.

This clone was detected a few times. V is TRBV29-1 and J is TRBJ1-5, with 8 bases that match TRBD1. This CDR3 is 14 amino acids long. With 6 bases clipped from V and 2 bases from J, the junction kept 6 bases outside the gene matches. CDR1 SQVTM and CDR2 ANQGSEA come from the germline V gene. For the CDR3, the DNA is TGCAGCGTATCCGGGACAGGCCGCAATCAGCCCCAGCATTTT. This sequence encodes CSVSGTGRNQPQHF.

The chain uses TRBV7-8 and TRBJ2-5, with 7 positions matching TRBD2. The germline CDR1 and CDR2 sequences are SGHVS and FQNEAQ. CDR3 length: 14 amino acids. V shed 3 bases, J shed 3 bases, and the junction held 4 bases outside the gene matches. CDR3 sequence reads: CASSFRGREETQYF. Written as DNA, the CDR3 is TGTGCCAGCAGCTTCCGGGGGAGGGAAGAGACCCAGTACTTC.

This clone is a singleton in its sample. The chain recombines TRBV2 with TRBJ1-1, with no clear D. The CDR3 extends over 14 amino acids. V was cut by 5 bases and J by 4 bases, with 14 bases left in between. Per the germline V gene, CDR1 is SNHLY and CDR2 is FYNNEI. The CDR3 loop is CASSRHFEGTEAFF. Written as DNA, the CDR3 is TGTGCCAGCAGTAGACATTTCGAAGGCACTGAAGCTTTCTTT.

The rearrangement joins TRBV15 to TRBJ2-7; the D is unclear. Germline CDR1 reads LNHNV; CDR2 reads YYDKDF (reference sequence). Trimming cost V 1 base and J 4 bases, with 17 bases left between them. CDR3 length equals 16 residues. In DNA form, the CDR3 reads TGTGCCACCAGCAGAGCTTCTGTTGGGTACGGGTACGAGCAGTACTTC. It encodes CATSRASVGYGYEQYF.

V is TRBV28 and J is TRBJ2-7; the D gene is possibly TRBD1 (5 bases). Trimming took 5 bases from V and 7 from J, leaving 18 bases between them. Germline values: CDR1 MDHEN, CDR2 SYDVKM. The length of the CDR3 is 14 residues. This CDR3 reads CASSNNAQGREQYF. CDR3 nucleotide sequence: TGTGCCAGCAGTAACAACGCCCAGGGTAGGGAGCAGTACTTC.

V gene TRBV7-9 combines with J gene TRBJ1-1; perhaps TRBD1 as D (6 bases). The V gene's germline CDR1 is SEHNR and CDR2 FQNEAQ (reference sequence). Trimming took off 5 bases at V and 3 bases at J, with 13 bases between the two ends. The CDR3 has 14 amino acids. Written as DNA, the CDR3 is TGTGCCAGCAGCCCTTCCCAGGGGCACACTGAAGCTTTCTTT. Amino acid sequence: CASSPSQGHTEAFF.